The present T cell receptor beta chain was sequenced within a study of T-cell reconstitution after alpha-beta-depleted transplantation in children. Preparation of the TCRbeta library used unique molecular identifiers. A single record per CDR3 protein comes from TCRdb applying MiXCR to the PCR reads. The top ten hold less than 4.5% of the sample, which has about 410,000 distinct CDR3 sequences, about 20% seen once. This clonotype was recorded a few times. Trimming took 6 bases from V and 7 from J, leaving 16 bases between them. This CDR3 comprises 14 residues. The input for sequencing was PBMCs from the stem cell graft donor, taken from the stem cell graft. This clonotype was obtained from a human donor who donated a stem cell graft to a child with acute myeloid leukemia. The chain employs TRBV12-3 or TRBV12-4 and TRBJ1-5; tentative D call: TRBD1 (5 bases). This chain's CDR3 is CASSTDIPRQPQHF. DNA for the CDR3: TGTGCCAGCAGCACGGACATCCCCCGGCAGCCCCAGCATTTT.